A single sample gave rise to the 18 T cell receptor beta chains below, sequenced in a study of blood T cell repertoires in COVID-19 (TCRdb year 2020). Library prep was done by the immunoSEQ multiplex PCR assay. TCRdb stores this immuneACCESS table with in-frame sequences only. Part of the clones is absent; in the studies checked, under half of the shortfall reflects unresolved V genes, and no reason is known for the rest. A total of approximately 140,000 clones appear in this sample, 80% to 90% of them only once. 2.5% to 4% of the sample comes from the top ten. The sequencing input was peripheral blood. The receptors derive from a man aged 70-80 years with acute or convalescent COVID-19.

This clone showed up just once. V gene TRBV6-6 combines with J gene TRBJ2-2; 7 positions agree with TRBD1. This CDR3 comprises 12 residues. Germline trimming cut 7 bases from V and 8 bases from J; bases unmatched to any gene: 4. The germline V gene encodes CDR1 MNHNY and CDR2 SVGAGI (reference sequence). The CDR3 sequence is CASNRQGGELFF. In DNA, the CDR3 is TGTGCCAGCAATAGACAGGGAGGGGAGCTGTTTTTT.

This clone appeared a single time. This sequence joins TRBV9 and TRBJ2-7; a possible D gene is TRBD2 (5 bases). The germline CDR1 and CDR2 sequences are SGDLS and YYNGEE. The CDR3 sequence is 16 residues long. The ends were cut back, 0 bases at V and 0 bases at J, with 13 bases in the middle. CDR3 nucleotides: TGTGCCAGCAGCGTAGGAAGGGCGGGCCCCTCCTACGAGCAGTACTTC. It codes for CASSVGRAGPSYEQYF.

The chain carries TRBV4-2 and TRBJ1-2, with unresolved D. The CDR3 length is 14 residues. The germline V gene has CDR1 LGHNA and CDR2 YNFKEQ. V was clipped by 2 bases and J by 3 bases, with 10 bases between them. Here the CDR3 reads CASSQPGNDYGYTF. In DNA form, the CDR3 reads TGTGCCAGCAGCCAACCCGGGAACGACTATGGCTACACCTTC.

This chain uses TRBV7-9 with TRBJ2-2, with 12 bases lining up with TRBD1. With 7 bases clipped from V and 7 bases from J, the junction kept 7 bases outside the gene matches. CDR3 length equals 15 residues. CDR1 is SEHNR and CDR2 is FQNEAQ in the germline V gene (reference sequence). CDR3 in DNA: TGTGCCAGCACTCGGGACAGGGGGCAAATCGGGGAGCTGTTTTTT. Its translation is CASTRDRGQIGELFF. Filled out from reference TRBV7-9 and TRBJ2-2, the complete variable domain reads DTGVSQNPRHKITKRGQNVTFRCDPISEHNRLYWYRQTLGQGPEFLTYFQNEAQLEKSRLLSDRFSAERPKGSFSTLEIQRTEQGDSAMYLCASTRDRGQIGELFFGEGSRLTVL.

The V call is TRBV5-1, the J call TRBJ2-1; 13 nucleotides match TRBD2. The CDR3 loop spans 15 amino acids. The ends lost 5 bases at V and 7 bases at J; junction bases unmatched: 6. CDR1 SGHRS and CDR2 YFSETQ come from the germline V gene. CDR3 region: CASRLLAGGPNEQFF. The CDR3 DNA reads TGCGCCAGCAGACTACTAGCGGGAGGGCCAAATGAGCAGTTCTTC.

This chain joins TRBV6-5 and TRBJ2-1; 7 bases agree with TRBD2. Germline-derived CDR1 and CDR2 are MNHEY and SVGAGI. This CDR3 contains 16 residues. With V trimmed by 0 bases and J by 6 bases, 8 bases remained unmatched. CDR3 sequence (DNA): TGTGCCAGCAGTTACTCGGGTGGGAGGGCGGCCAATGAGCAGTTCTTC. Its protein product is CASSYSGGRAANEQFF.

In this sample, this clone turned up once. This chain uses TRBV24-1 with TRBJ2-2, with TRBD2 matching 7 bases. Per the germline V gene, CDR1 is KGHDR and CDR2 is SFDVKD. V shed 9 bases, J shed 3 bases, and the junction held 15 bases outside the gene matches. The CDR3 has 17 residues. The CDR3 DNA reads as TGTGCCACCTCCTGGGGTGGGAGGGTGACGGACACCGGGGAGCTGTTTTTT. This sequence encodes CATSWGGRVTDTGELFF.

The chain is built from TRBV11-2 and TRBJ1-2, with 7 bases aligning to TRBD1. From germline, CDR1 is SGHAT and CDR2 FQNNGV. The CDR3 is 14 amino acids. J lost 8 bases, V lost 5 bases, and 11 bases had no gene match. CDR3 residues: CASSPGTGEAGYTF. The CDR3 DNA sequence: TGTGCCAGCAGCCCAGGAACAGGGGAGGCCGGCTACACCTTC.

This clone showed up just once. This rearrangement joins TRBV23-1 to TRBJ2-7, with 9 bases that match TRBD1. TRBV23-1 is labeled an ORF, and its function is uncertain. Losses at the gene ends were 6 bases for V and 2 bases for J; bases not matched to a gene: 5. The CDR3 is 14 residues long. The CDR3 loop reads CASSRQGGPYEQYF. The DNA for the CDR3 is TGCGCCAGCAGCCGACAGGGGGGACCCTACGAGCAGTACTTC.

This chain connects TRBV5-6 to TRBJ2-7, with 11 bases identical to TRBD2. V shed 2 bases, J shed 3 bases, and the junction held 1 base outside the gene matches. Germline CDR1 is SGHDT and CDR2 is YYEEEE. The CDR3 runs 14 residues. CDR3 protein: CASSFGTSGYEQYF. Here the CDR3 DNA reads TGTGCCAGCAGCTTCGGGACTAGCGGCTACGAGCAGTACTTC.

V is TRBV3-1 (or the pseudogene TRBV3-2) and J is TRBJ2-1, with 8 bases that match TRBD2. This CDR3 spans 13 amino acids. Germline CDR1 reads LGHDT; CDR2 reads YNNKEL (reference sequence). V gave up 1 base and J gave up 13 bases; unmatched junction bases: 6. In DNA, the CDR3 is TGTGCCAGCAGCCAAGCCGGGACTAGAGAACAGTTCTTC. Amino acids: CASSQAGTREQFF.

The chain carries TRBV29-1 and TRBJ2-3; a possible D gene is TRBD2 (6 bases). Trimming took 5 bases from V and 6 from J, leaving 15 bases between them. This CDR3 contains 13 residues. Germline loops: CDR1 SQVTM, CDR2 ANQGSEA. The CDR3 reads CSVTEGGGDTQYF. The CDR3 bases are TGCAGCGTTACAGAGGGAGGAGGGGATACGCAGTATTTT.

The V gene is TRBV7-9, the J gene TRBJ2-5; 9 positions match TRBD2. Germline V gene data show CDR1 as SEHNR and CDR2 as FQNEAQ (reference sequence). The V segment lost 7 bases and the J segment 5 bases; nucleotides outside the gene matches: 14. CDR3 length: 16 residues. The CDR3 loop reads CASTPGREGLGETQYF. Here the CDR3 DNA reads TGTGCCAGCACCCCAGGGCGGGAGGGCCTGGGGGAGACCCAGTACTTC.

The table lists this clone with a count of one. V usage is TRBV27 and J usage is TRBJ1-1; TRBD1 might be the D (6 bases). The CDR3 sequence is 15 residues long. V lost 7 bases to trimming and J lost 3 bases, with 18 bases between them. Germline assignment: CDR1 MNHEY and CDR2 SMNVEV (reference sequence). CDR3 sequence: CASTKRLRGDTEAFF. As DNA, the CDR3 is TGTGCCAGCACCAAACGACTCAGGGGAGACACTGAAGCTTTCTTT.

CDR3 amino acids: CASSPRTSGRKVGANVLTF. DNA of the CDR3: TGTGCCAGCAGCCCCCGGACTAGCGGGAGGAAAGTTGGGGCCAACGTCCTGACTTTC. This sequence joins TRBV7-2 and TRBJ2-6; 14 nucleotides align to TRBD2. CDR1 is SGHTA and CDR2 is FQGNSA in the germline V gene. The CDR3 covers 19 residues. Unmatched junction bases numbered 9, after V lost 5 bases and J lost 3 bases.

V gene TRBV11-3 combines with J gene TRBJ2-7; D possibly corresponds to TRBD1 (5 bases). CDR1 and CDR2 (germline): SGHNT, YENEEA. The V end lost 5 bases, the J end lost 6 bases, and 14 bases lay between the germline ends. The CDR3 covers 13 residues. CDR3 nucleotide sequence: TGTGCCAGCAGCGACAGCAGACAAAGCGAGCAGTACTTC. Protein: CASSDSRQSEQYF. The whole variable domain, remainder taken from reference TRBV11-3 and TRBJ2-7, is EAGVVQSPRYKIIEKKQPVAFWCNPISGHNTLYWYLQNLGQGPELLIRYENEEAVDDSQLPKDRFSAERLKGVDSTLKIQPAELGDSAVYLCASSDSRQSEQYFGPGTRLTVT.

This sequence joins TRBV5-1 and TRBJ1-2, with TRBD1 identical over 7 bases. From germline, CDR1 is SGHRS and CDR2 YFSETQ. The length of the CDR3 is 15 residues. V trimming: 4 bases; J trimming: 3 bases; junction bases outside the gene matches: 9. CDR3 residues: CASSGETGTYYGYTF. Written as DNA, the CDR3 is TGCGCCAGCAGCGGCGAGACAGGGACCTACTATGGCTACACCTTC.

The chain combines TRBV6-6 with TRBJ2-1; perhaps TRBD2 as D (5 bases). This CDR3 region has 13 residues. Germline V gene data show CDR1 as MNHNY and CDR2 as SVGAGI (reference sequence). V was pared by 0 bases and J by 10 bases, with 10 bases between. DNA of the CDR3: TGTGCCAGCAGTTACTCCTTCGAGGGAGAGCAGTTCTTC. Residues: CASSYSFEGEQFF.